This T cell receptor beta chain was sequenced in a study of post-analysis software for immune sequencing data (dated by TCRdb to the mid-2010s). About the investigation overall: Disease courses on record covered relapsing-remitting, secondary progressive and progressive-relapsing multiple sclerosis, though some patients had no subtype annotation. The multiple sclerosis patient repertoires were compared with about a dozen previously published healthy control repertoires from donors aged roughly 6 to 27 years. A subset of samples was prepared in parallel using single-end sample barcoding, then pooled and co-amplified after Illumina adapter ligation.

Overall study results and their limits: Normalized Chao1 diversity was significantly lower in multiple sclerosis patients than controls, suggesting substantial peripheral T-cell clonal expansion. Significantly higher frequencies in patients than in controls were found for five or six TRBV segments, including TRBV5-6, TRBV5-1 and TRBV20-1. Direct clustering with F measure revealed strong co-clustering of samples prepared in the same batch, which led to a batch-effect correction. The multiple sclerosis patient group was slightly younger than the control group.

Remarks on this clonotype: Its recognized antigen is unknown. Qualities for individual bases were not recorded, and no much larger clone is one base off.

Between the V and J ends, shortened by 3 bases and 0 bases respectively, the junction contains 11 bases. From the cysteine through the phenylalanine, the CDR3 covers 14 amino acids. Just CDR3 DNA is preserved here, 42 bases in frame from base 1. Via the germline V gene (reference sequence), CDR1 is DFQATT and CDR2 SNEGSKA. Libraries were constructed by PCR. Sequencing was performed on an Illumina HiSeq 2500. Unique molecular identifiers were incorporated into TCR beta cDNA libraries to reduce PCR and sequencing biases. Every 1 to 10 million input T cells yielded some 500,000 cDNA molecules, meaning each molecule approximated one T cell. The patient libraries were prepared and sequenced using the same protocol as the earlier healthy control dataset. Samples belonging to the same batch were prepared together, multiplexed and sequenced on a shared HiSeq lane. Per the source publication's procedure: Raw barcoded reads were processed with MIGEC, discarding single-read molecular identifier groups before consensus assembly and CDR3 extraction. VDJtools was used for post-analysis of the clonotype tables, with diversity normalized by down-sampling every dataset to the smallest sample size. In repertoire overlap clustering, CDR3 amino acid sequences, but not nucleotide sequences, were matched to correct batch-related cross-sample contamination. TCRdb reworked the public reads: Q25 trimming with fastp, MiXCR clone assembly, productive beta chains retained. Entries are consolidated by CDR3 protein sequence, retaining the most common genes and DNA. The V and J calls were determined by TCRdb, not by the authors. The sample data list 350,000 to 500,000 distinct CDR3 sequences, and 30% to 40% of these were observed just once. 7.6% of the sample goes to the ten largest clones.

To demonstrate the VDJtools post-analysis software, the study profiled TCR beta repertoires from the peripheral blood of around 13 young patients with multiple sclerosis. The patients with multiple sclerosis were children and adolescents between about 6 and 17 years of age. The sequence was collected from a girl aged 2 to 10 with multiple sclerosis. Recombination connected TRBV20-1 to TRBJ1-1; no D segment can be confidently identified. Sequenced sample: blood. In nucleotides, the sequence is TGCAGTGCTAGTGCCCGCTTTCTGAACACTGAAGCTTTCTTT. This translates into CSASARFLNTEAFF.